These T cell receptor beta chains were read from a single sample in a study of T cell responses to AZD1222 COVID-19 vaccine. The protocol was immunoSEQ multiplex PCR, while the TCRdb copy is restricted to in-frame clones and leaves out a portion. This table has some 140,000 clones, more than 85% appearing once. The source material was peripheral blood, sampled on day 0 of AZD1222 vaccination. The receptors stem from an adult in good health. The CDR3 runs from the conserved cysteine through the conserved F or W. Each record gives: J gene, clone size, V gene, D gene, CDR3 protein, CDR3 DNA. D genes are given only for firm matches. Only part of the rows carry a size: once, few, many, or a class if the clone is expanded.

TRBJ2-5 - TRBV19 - CASSRRETQYF TGTGCCAGTAGTCGGCGGGAGACCCAGTACTTC
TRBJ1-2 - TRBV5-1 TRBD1 CASSSPRDRGGYTF TGCGCCAGCAGCTCGCCCCGGGACAGGGGGGGCTACACCTTC
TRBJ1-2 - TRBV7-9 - CASSLALQDGYTF TGTGCCAGCAGCTTAGCGCTACAGGATGGCTACACCTTC
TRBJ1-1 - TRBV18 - CASSPRGGARDTEAFF TGTGCCAGCTCACCCCGCGGGGGCGCGAGGGACACTGAAGCTTTCTTT
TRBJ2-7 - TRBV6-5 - CASSYSSDSEQYF TGTGCCAGCAGTTACTCGTCCGACAGCGAGCAGTACTTC
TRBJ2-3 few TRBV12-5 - CASGLEDLERYF TGTGCTAGTGGTTTGGAGGACCTCGAACGGTATTTT
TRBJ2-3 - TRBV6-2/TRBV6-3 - CASSPVTASTDTQYF TGTGCCAGCAGTCCCGTGACAGCGAGCACAGATACGCAGTATTTT
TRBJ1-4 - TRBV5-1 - CATRVATNEKLFF TGCGCCACTCGGGTAGCAACCAATGAAAAACTGTTTTTT
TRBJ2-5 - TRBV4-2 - CASSQVLKETQYF TGTGCCAGCAGCCAAGTACTTAAAGAGACCCAGTACTTC
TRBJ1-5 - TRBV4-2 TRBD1 CASSQEDRGLPQHF TGTGCCAGCAGCCAAGAGGACAGGGGATTGCCCCAGCATTTT
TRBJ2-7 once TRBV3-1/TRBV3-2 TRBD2 CASRLAGSSYEQYF TGTGCCAGCAGGCTAGCGGGGAGCTCCTACGAGCAGTACTTC
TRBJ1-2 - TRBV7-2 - CASEGGVNYGYTF TGTGCCTCAGAGGGGGGCGTTAACTATGGCTACACCTTC
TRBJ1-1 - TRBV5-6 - CASSLMRGHTEAFF TGTGCCAGCAGCTTGATGAGGGGACACACTGAAGCTTTCTTT
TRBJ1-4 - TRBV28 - CASSPGGITNEKLFF TGTGCCAGCAGTCCAGGTGGGATAACTAATGAAAAACTGTTTTTT
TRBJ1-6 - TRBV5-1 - CASSLAGGGNSPLHF TGCGCCAGCAGCTTGGCGGGGGGGGGTAATTCACCCCTCCACTTT
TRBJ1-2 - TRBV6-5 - CAIHERGRDYGYTF TGTGCCATCCACGAACGAGGCAGGGACTATGGCTACACCTTC
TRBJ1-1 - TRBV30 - CAWSVGENTEAFF TGTGCCTGGAGTGTAGGGGAGAACACTGAAGCTTTCTTT
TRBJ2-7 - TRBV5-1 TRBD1 CASSFRQGAYEQYF TGCGCCAGCAGCTTTAGACAGGGGGCCTACGAGCAGTACTTC
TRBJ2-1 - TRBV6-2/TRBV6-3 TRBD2 CASSSGDYNEQFF TGTGCCAGCAGTAGCGGGGACTACAATGAGCAGTTCTTC
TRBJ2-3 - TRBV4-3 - CASSQAGDTQYF TGCGCCAGCAGCCAAGCCGGGGATACGCAGTATTTT
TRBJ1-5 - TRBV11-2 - CASSLWGINQPQHF TGTGCCAGCAGCTTATGGGGAATTAATCAGCCCCAGCATTTT
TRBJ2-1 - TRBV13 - CASRPAWVGEQFF TGTGCCAGCAGACCCGCTTGGGTGGGTGAGCAGTTCTTC
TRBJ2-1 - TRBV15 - CATHPEGSSYNEQFF TGTGCCACCCACCCTGAGGGGAGCTCCTACAATGAGCAGTTCTTC
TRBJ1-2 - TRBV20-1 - CSAEDVMGRTF TGCAGTGCAGAAGATGTTATGGGGAGGACCTTC
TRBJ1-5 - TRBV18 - CASSPNRYGGIGAQGPQHF TGTGCCAGCTCACCGAACCGCTACGGGGGTATTGGGGCCCAAGGGCCCCAGCATTTT
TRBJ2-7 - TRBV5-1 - CASRSGRGTLEQYF TGCGCCAGCAGGTCAGGCAGGGGCACCCTCGAGCAGTACTTC
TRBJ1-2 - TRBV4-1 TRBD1 CASSQISPGTGGVANYGYTF TGCGCCAGCAGCCAAATCTCACCGGGGACAGGGGGGGTGGCTAACTATGGCTACACCTTC
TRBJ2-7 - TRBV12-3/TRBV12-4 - CASSRTEVQYF TGTGCCAGCAGTAGGACCGAAGTGCAGTACTTC
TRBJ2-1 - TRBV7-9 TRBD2 CASSLFLGRAPEQFF TGTGCCAGCAGCTTATTTCTTGGGAGGGCCCCTGAGCAGTTCTTC
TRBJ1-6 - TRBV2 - CASSEEVAKVSSPLHF TGTGCCAGCAGTGAAGAAGTGGCCAAAGTTAGTTCACCCCTCCACTTT
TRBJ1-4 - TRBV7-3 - CASSLNGGRNEKLFF TGTGCCAGCAGCTTAAACGGGGGCCGTAATGAAAAACTGTTTTTT
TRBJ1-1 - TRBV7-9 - CASSSPPGRLRNTEAFF TGTGCCAGCAGCTCCCCGCCAGGGCGTTTACGGAACACTGAAGCTTTCTTT
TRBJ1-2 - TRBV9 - CASSVTTYGYTF TGTGCCAGCAGCGTTACCACCTATGGCTACACCTTC
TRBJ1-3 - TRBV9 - CASSSGTPVSGNTIYF TGTGCCAGCAGCTCCGGGACCCCCGTCTCTGGAAACACCATATATTTT
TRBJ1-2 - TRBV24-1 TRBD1 CATSSGTGGIYGYTF TGTGCCACCAGTTCCGGGACAGGGGGCATCTATGGCTACACCTTC
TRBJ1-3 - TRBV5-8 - CASTLDRINTIYF TGTGCCAGCACCCTCGACAGGATAAACACCATATATTTT
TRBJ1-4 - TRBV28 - CASSFLTGPATNEKLFF TGTGCCAGCAGTTTCCTAACCGGACCAGCAACTAATGAAAAACTGTTTTTT
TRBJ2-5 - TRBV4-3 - CASSQGQNLQETQYF TGCGCCAGCAGCCAAGGCCAGAACCTCCAAGAGACCCAGTACTTC
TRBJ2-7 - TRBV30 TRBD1 CAWGQGSGEQYF TGTGCCTGGGGACAGGGTTCCGGCGAGCAGTACTTC
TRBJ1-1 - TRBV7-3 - CASSLIRRENTEAFF TGTGCCAGCAGCTTAATTAGGCGGGAAAACACTGAAGCTTTCTTT
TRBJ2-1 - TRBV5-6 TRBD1 CASSSGTGNYNEQFF TGTGCCAGCAGCTCCGGGACAGGTAACTACAATGAGCAGTTCTTC
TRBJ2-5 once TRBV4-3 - CASSRGSGATQYF TGCGCCAGCAGCCGGGGGTCAGGGGCGACCCAGTACTTC
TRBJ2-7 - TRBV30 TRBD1 CAWGVGGTGARGQYF TGTGCCTGGGGAGTGGGCGGGACAGGGGCGAGAGGGCAGTACTTC
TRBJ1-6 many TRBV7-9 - CASSLEGGPSPLHF TGTGCCAGCAGCTTAGAAGGAGGACCCTCACCCCTCCACTTT
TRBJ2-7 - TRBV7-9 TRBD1 CASSLASGQGAREQYF TGTGCCAGCAGCTTAGCCTCCGGACAGGGGGCAAGGGAGCAGTACTTC
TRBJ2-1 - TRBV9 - CASSVRLISTSYNEQFF TGTGCCAGCAGCGTCCGACTGATTTCCACCTCCTACAATGAGCAGTTCTTC
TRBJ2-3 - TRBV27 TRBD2 CASSQLAGALNTQYF TGTGCCAGCAGCCAGCTAGCGGGAGCTCTGAATACGCAGTATTTT
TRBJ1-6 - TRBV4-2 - CASSAGVQTDNSPLHF TGTGCCAGCAGCGCAGGGGTACAGACAGATAATTCACCCCTCCACTTT
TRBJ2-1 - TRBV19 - CASGLTGYNEQFF TGTGCCAGTGGATTGACAGGTTACAATGAGCAGTTCTTC
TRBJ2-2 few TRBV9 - CASSVEGQTTGELFF TGTGCCAGCAGCGTAGAGGGGCAGACCACCGGGGAGCTGTTTTTT
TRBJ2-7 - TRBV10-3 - CAISETGSSYEQYF TGTGCCATCAGTGAGACAGGGTCCTCCTACGAGCAGTACTTC
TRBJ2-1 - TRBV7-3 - CASSLTRVTVNEQFF TGTGCCAGCAGCTTAACGCGCGTGACTGTCAATGAGCAGTTCTTC
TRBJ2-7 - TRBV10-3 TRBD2 CAIKSGSLTHEQYF TGTGCCATCAAGAGCGGGAGCTTAACCCACGAGCAGTACTTC
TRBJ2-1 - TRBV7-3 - CASSPDNGVYNEQFF TGTGCCAGCAGCCCGGACAATGGGGTTTACAATGAGCAGTTCTTC